This TCR beta chain was found in a study of T cell responses to AZD1222 COVID-19 vaccine. Background on the study: Second-dose timings of about 4 or about 12 weeks were pooled. Study-level results: The breadth and depth of Spike-specific TCRs increased once two AZD1222 doses had been given. Unmutated variant regions are reportedly targeted by nearly half of spike-specific TCRs. Donors were largely white British and mainly female; clonal diversity was possibly underestimated.

Details on this clone: As yet, its antigen is unknown.

V dropped 4 bases and J dropped 6 bases, with 7 bases sitting between them. This CDR3 has 12 amino acids. Germline V CDR1 and CDR2: MNHEY, SVGAGI. Assay used: immunoSEQ multiplex PCR; TCRdb lists only in-frame clones, some missing. The table has about 140,000 clones, roughly 90% seen once. The chain has TRBV6-5 and TRBJ1-5; D remains unclear. The TCR sequence derives from an adult in good health. Source: peripheral blood, taken on day 0 of AZD1222 vaccination. The DNA for the CDR3 is TGTGCCAGCAGTTCGGGCTCTCAGCCCCAGCATTTT. Translating gives CASSSGSQPQHF.